A few counts support the clone carrying this T cell receptor (beta chain). Its specificity is not known. The sample originates from a study of T cells after yellow fever vaccination. Study-level information: Where fractions had low cell numbers, libraries were prepared from them with the SMART-Seq v4 Ultra Low Input RNA kit.

CDR1 is DFQATT and CDR2 is SNEGSKA in the germline V gene (reference sequence). V lost 2 bases and J lost 8, with 12 bases in between. The CDR3 contains 12 residues. General study findings and limits: In FACS-sorted repertoires, abundant clonotypes from the bulk population could appear as contaminants. Peak timing came faster in the weaker secondary response, day 5 versus 15.

They built TCR cDNA with 5'RACE template switching, a step that put in a universal primer site and UMIs. TCRdb analysed the 5' RACE reads with MiXCR anew, one entry per CDR3 protein. The table lists under 400,000 distinct CDR3 sequences, around an eighth of them singletons. This clonotype was obtained from a young man who received the YFV17D yellow fever vaccine. V is TRBV20-1 and J is TRBJ1-1, with D perhaps TRBD1 (5 bases). Sample: CD4+ T cells sorted from PBMCs, taken 15 days after the yellow fever booster vaccination. CDR3 protein: CSARFSGWEAFF. The CDR3 DNA reads as TGCAGTGCTAGATTCTCAGGGTGGGAAGCTTTCTTT.